The 31 T cell receptor beta chains reported below all come from one sample, sequenced in a study of identical twins (dated by TCRdb to the mid-2010s). Library method: 5' RACE. The sequencer listed for this sample is Illumina HiSeq 2000. TCRdb handled the public reads itself, with Q25 trimming in fastp and clone calling in MiXCR, and kept productive beta chains. Rows matching on CDR3 protein sequence are summarized as one entry with the most common DNA and genes. The table for this sample lists roughly 250,000 distinct CDR3 sequences; 11% to 15% of them were counted only once. The ten most abundant clones make up approximately 9.3% of the sample. Source material: memory (CD45RO+) T cells sorted from blood. The cell subset or site label, read with the paper, signifies: CD45RO+ enriched T cells. These receptors were taken from a woman aged 18-29 years in good health.

This clonotype was recorded at least ten times. The chain joins TRBV11-2 to TRBJ2-1, with a possible D match to TRBD2 (5 bases). The CDR3 extends over 14 amino acids. Trimming took off 9 bases at V and 9 bases at J, with 21 bases between the two ends. Germline V gene lookup returns CDR1 SGHAT and CDR2 FQNNGV. CDR3 DNA: TGTGCCAGTTCCCGGAGGTTCCAAGACGGTGAGCAGTTCTTC. Amino acids: CASSRRFQDGEQFF.

The rearrangement joins TRBV3-1 to TRBJ1-2; D gene uncertain. The V and J ends lost 6 bases and 8 bases respectively, with 16 bases between them. The CDR3 is made up of 13 amino acids. Germline V gives CDR1 LGHDT, CDR2 YNNKEL (reference sequence). The CDR3 nucleotides are TGTGCCAGCAGACCCGAGGATGGACGCGGCTACACCTTC. Translated: CASRPEDGRGYTF.

This clonotype was counted a few times. This rearrangement joins TRBV6-2 or TRBV6-3 to TRBJ1-2; D is possibly TRBD1 (5 bases). The CDR3 loop spans 12 amino acids. CDR1 and CDR2 (germline): MNHEY, SVGEGT. Trimming cost V 4 bases and J 9 bases, with 12 bases left between them. CDR3 in DNA: TGTGCCAGCAGTTTGTCAGGGATGAGCTACACCTTC. This gives the protein CASSLSGMSYTF.

The V and J genes are TRBV11-3 and TRBJ2-7; maybe TRBD2 (6 bases). V was cut by 5 bases and J by 3 bases, with 11 bases left in between. There are 13 residues in the CDR3. Looked up from germline, CDR1 is SGHNT and CDR2 is YENEEA. The CDR3: CASSPHGGYEQYF. CDR3 DNA: TGTGCCAGCAGCCCCCACGGGGGCTACGAGCAGTACTTC.

This clonotype was seen at least ten times. The V call is TRBV5-1, the J call TRBJ1-1; TRBD1 matches at 8 bases. CDR3 size: 14 residues. The V and J ends lost 4 bases and 8 bases, in that order; junction bases with no gene match: 10. Germline loops: CDR1 SGHRS, CDR2 YFSETQ. The CDR3 reads CASSLGTGLKEAFF. The CDR3 DNA is TGCGCCAGCAGCCTCGGGACAGGACTTAAGGAAGCTTTCTTT.

In its sample, this clonotype is medium-sized (0.01 to 0.1%). The rearrangement joins TRBV7-2 to TRBJ2-3; 8 bases align to TRBD1. Germline V gene data show CDR1 as SGHTA and CDR2 as FQGNSA. The CDR3 loop spans 15 amino acids. The V gene end was trimmed by 4 bases and the J gene end by 4 bases; junction bases not matched to a gene: 7. The CDR3 DNA reads as TGTGCCAGCAGCTACGGACAGGGTGGGGCAGATACGCAGTATTTT. Its protein is CASSYGQGGADTQYF.

This clonotype was found a few times. A junction end diverges from the germline sequence, so it may reflect a read error. The chain is built from TRBV6-6 and TRBJ1-1, with no clear D. The CDR3 runs to 12 residues. Germline V CDR1 and CDR2: MNHNY, SVGAGI (reference sequence). The CDR3 is CASSYRNSEAFF. The CDR3 region has the DNA TGTGCCAGCAGTTACCGGAACTCTGAAGCTTTCTTT.

This rearrangement joins TRBV5-1 to TRBJ2-6, with D perhaps matching TRBD1 or TRBD2 (6 bases each). The CDR3 covers 19 residues. The V end was cut by 0 bases, the J end by 4 bases, with 20 bases between. Looked up from germline, CDR1 is SGHRS and CDR2 is YFSETQ. This chain's CDR3 is CASSLEGGFFLSGANVLTF. In DNA, the CDR3 is TGCGCCAGCAGCTTGGAGGGGGGCTTCTTTCTATCCGGGGCCAACGTCCTGACTTTC.

This sequence joins TRBV20-1 and TRBJ2-3; no clear D. V was trimmed by 0 bases and J by 0 bases, leaving 7 bases between them. Germline V gene lookup returns CDR1 DFQATT and CDR2 SNEGSKA (reference sequence). The CDR3 extends over 14 amino acids. CDR3 coding DNA: TGCAGTGCTAGAGATGCTATCAGCACAGATACGCAGTATTTT. The encoded protein is CSARDAISTDTQYF.

This clonotype was counted between two and nine times. The chain couples TRBV20-1 to TRBJ2-3; no clear D gene. Germline V CDR1 and CDR2: DFQATT, SNEGSKA (reference sequence). The CDR3 contains 14 residues. Trimming took 4 bases from V and 1 from J, leaving 12 bases between them. CDR3 nucleotide sequence: TGCAGTGCTATGCGGCTAGATGGCACAGATACGCAGTATTTT. Translated, it gives CSAMRLDGTDTQYF.

The rearrangement joins TRBV7-2 to TRBJ1-1, with D possibly matching TRBD1 (5 bases). With 3 bases removed from V and 4 bases from J, the gap between germline ends came to 12 bases. The CDR3 runs to 14 residues. Germline V lookup: CDR1 SGHTA, CDR2 FQGNSA. CDR3 sequence: CASSLGDSSTEAFF. CDR3 sequence (DNA): TGTGCCAGCAGCTTGGGGGATTCGAGCACTGAAGCTTTCTTT.

DNA for the CDR3: TGTGCCAGCAGCTTATATTCGGCGGGGAAAGAGACCCAGTACTTC. Its protein product is CASSLYSAGKETQYF. This chain connects TRBV7-3 to TRBJ2-5, with a possible D match to TRBD2 (6 bases). CDR3 length equals 15 residues. Germline V gives CDR1 SGHTA, CDR2 FQGTGA. Trimming pared 2 bases from V and 3 bases from J, leaving 13 bases between. Together with reference TRBV7-3 and TRBJ2-5, the CDR3 gives the full variable domain: GAGVSQTPSNKVTEKGKYVELRCDPISGHTALYWYRQSLGQGPEFLIYFQGTGAADDSGLPNDRFFAVRPEGSVSTLKIQRTERGDSAVYLCASSLYSAGKETQYFGPGTRLLVL.

The chain joins TRBV5-1 to TRBJ2-7; a possible D gene is TRBD2 (5 bases). Per the germline V gene, CDR1 is SGHRS and CDR2 is YFSETQ. The CDR3 consists of 15 residues. The V and J ends lost 0 bases and 3 bases respectively, with 13 bases between them. The CDR3: CASSLDVGSGYEQYF. DNA for the CDR3: TGCGCCAGCAGCTTGGACGTGGGCAGCGGCTACGAGCAGTACTTC.

At least ten counts were recorded for this clonotype. CDR3 in amino acids: CASSLRPDYGYTF. DNA of the CDR3: TGCGCCAGCAGCTTGCGTCCGGACTATGGCTACACCTTC. The gene calls are TRBV5-1 and TRBJ1-2; no definite D call. This CDR3 spans 13 amino acids. Germline V gene sequence: CDR1 SGHRS, CDR2 YFSETQ. V was trimmed by 1 base and J by 3 bases, leaving 7 bases between them.

V is TRBV7-9 and J is TRBJ2-7; tentatively, D is TRBD2 (5 bases). CDR1 and CDR2 (germline): SEHNR, FQNEAQ (reference sequence). This CDR3 is 15 amino acids long. V was trimmed by 5 bases and J by 1 base, leaving 15 bases between them. The DNA for the CDR3 is TGTGCCAGCAGCCCTCGTTTGAGGGCATCCTACGAGCAGTACTTC. This encodes CASSPRLRASYEQYF.

This clonotype was recorded a few times. The rearrangement joins TRBV11-2 to TRBJ2-7; TRBD2 agrees at 13 bases. The junction had 12 bases not matched to a gene; V was cut back by 4 bases and J by 3 bases. The length of the CDR3 is 18 residues. Germline lookup yields CDR1 SGHAT and CDR2 FQNNGV. The CDR3 loop reads CASSSGLAGANLGYEQYF. The CDR3 region has the DNA TGTGCCAGCAGCTCCGGACTAGCGGGAGCCAACCTTGGCTACGAGCAGTACTTC.

This rearrangement joins TRBV5-1 to TRBJ2-3; possible D gene TRBD1, 5 bases. The V end lost 4 bases, the J end lost 3 bases, and 15 bases lay between the germline ends. In germline, CDR1 is SGHRS, CDR2 YFSETQ. This CDR3 has 15 residues. Here the CDR3 DNA reads TGCGCCAGCAGCCTGTATGGGGCCGGGACAGATACGCAGTATTTT. As protein: CASSLYGAGTDTQYF.

This clonotype occurred a few times. J is TRBJ1-1 and V is TRBV9, with 12 bases aligning to TRBD1. V shed 2 bases, J shed 1 base, and the junction held 9 bases outside the gene matches. Germline V gene sequence: CDR1 SGDLS, CDR2 YYNGEE. This CDR3 is built from 18 residues. CDR3 region: CASSVGQGASRANTEAFF. The CDR3 DNA is TGTGCCAGCAGCGTGGGACAGGGGGCATCGAGGGCGAACACTGAAGCTTTCTTT.

The chain employs TRBV7-2 and TRBJ2-2; 12 bases align to TRBD2. Germline V gene data show CDR1 as SGHTA and CDR2 as FQGNSA. With V trimmed by 4 bases and J by 7 bases, 7 bases remained unmatched. This CDR3 contains 16 residues. This chain's CDR3 is CASSSTSGSGSGELFF. As DNA, the CDR3 is TGTGCCAGCAGCTCGACTAGCGGGAGTGGCAGCGGGGAGCTGTTTTTT.

This clonotype was detected ten times or more. The chain employs TRBV29-1 and TRBJ1-1, with 9 bases matching TRBD1. The CDR3 runs 15 residues. Germline V gives CDR1 SQVTM, CDR2 ANQGSEA. The J segment lost 7 bases and the V segment lost 0 bases, leaving 9 bases of the junction unmatched. The CDR3 nucleotides are TGCAGCGTTGAAGAGCCTCGGGACAGGGTTTTTGAAGCTTTCTTT. It yields the protein CSVEEPRDRVFEAFF.

This clonotype was picked up one time. This chain uses TRBV6-5 with TRBJ2-7, with no clear D. The CDR3 is made up of 16 amino acids. Deletions cut 3 bases from V and 0 bases from J, with 15 bases between. Germline assignment: CDR1 MNHEY and CDR2 SVGAGI. The CDR3 protein is CASSYKVDSNSYEQYF. The CDR3 DNA sequence: TGTGCCAGCAGTTATAAGGTTGACTCCAACTCCTACGAGCAGTACTTC.

This clonotype was detected many times. The V call is TRBV14, the J call TRBJ1-1, with a possible D match to TRBD1 (6 bases). CDR3 length equals 14 residues. Germline V lookup: CDR1 SGHDN, CDR2 FVKESK. Trimming took off 2 bases at V and 7 bases at J, with 14 bases between the two ends. CDR3 residues: CASSQLGGYNEAFF. The CDR3 nucleotides read TGTGCCAGCAGCCAATTAGGGGGGTATAATGAAGCTTTCTTT.

The V gene is TRBV7-2, the J gene TRBJ2-7; no clear D gene. V lost 3 bases and J 2 bases, leaving 11 bases between the germline ends. The germline V gene encodes CDR1 SGHTA and CDR2 FQGNSA. The CDR3 is 14 amino acids. CDR3 bases: TGTGCCAGCAGCTTGGGCTACCTCACCTACGAGCAGTACTTC. It translates to CASSLGYLTYEQYF.

This clonotype was counted between two and nine times. The chain has TRBV6-1 and TRBJ2-1; 13 bases map to TRBD2. The CDR3 length is 16 residues. V gave up 6 bases and J gave up 1 base; unmatched junction bases: 3. In germline, CDR1 is MNHNS, CDR2 SASEGT. CDR3 protein: CASSGLAGVSYNEQFF. DNA of the CDR3: TGTGCCAGCAGCGGACTAGCGGGGGTATCCTACAATGAGCAGTTCTTC.

The genes are TRBV20-1 and TRBJ2-1, with 8 bases that match TRBD2. J lost 0 bases, V lost 5 bases, and 6 bases had no gene match. The CDR3 is 15 residues long. Germline CDR1 reads DFQATT; CDR2 reads SNEGSKA (reference sequence). The CDR3 spells CSASKAGVSYNEQFF. Written as DNA, the CDR3 is TGCAGTGCTTCCAAAGCGGGAGTCTCCTACAATGAGCAGTTCTTC.

The V call is TRBV3-1, the J call TRBJ2-7; D ambiguous. V was cut by 1 base and J by 3 bases, with 25 bases left in between. From germline, CDR1 is LGHDT and CDR2 YNNKEL (reference sequence). The CDR3 covers 19 residues. The chain's CDR3 is CASSQGGLGVSVILYEQYF. Here the CDR3 DNA reads TGTGCCAGCAGCCAAGGAGGTCTAGGCGTTTCCGTCATACTCTACGAGCAGTACTTC.

The chain has TRBV20-1 and TRBJ1-2, with unresolved D. Germline lookup yields CDR1 DFQATT and CDR2 SNEGSKA (reference sequence). The V and J ends lost 5 bases and 4 bases respectively, with 8 bases between them. This CDR3 has 11 residues. The CDR3 loop is CSAEKGYGYTF. Written as DNA, the CDR3 is TGCAGTGCTGAGAAGGGCTATGGCTACACCTTC.

This clonotype was observed a handful of times. This sequence joins TRBV10-3 and TRBJ1-1; D is perhaps TRBD1 (5 bases). V dropped 0 bases and J dropped 10 bases, with 15 bases sitting between them. The CDR3 consists of 14 residues. The germline V gene encodes CDR1 ENHRY and CDR2 SYGVKD. The CDR3 sequence: CAISESRGRRGAFF. CDR3 in DNA: TGTGCCATCAGTGAGTCGAGGGGACGGCGGGGAGCTTTCTTT.

V usage is TRBV28 and J usage is TRBJ2-3; D ambiguous. This CDR3 comprises 13 residues. V was pared by 5 bases and J by 2 bases, with 8 bases between. Germline assignment: CDR1 MDHEN and CDR2 SYDVKM. CDR3 region: CASSNLATDTQYF. The CDR3 DNA is TGTGCCAGCAGTAATTTGGCCACAGATACGCAGTATTTT. The complete variable domain, with remaining parts taken from reference TRBV28 and TRBJ2-3, reads DVKVTQSSRYLVKRTGEKVFLECVQDMDHENMFWYRQDPGLGLRLIYFSYDVKMKEKGDIPEGYSVSREKKERFSLILESASTNQTSMYLCASSNLATDTQYFGPGTRLTVL.

In this sample, this clonotype turned up a few times. This chain connects TRBV6-5 to TRBJ1-2; no clear D. CDR3 length equals 14 residues. V lost 0 bases and J 3 bases, leaving 8 bases between the germline ends. Germline CDR1 and CDR2: MNHEY and SVGAGI. In DNA form, the CDR3 reads TGTGCCAGCAGTTACTCAGCGCGGGACTATGGCTACACCTTC. Protein sequence: CASSYSARDYGYTF.

This clonotype was detected many times. The rearrangement joins TRBV12-3 or TRBV12-4 to TRBJ1-5; D is unclear. The length of the CDR3 is 12 residues. Trimming took off 5 bases at V and 5 bases at J, with 7 bases between the two ends. CDR3 amino acids: CASSGPYQPQHF. In nucleotides, the CDR3 is TGTGCCAGCAGTGGACCCTATCAGCCCCAGCATTTT.